The T cell receptor (beta chain) described here comes from a study of T cells in Graves' hyperthyroidism and ophthalmopathy. The CDR3 has 13 residues. The V gene lost 7 bases and the J gene lost 6 bases, with 15 bases spanning the gap. CDR1 is MNHNS and CDR2 is SASEGT in the germline V gene. Researchers amplified the TCR beta CDR3 regions from RNA transcripts. HTBI primers were used for first-round RT-PCR of the TCR CDR3. One entry per CDR3 protein results from TCRdb running MiXCR on the multiplex PCR reads. The table has 470,000 or so distinct CDR3 sequences, about a fifth seen once. Patients aged 18 to 65 had newly diagnosed hyperthyroidism of under 2 months' duration. At least ten counts were recorded for this clonotype.

The TCR sequence derives from a man between 18 and 29 years old with Graves' hyperthyroidism. This chain uses TRBV6-1 with TRBJ1-1; D remains ambiguous. Sequencing was performed on blood. The CDR3 loop is CASTDWASAEAFF. CDR3 coding DNA: TGTGCCAGCACCGACTGGGCTAGCGCTGAAGCTTTCTTT.